The 20 T cell receptor beta chains listed next were all sequenced from one sample in a study of PD-1 and CTLA-4 blockade in melanoma (dated by TCRdb to the early 2020s). Preparation of the library involved the immunoSEQ multiplex PCR assay. Drawn from immuneACCESS, this table holds only the in-frame rearrangements with V and J called that TCRdb kept. Clones are partly lost; checked studies trace under half to an unresolved V gene and leave the rest unexplained. This sample has fewer than 14,000 clones in its table, and around four fifths of those were observed once. 25% to 35% of the sample belongs to the ten largest clones. The material was CD8+ T cells from peripheral blood, obtained from a patient given anti-PD-1 treatment. The receptors were sampled from a human donor with melanoma.

This chain joins TRBV7-9 and TRBJ2-7; no firm D call. The V gene lost 5 bases and the J gene lost 0 bases, with 11 bases spanning the gap. There are 14 residues in the CDR3. The germline gives CDR1 SEHNR, CDR2 FQNEAQ (reference sequence). Written as DNA, the CDR3 is TGTGCCAGCAGCGGCACCGAAAGCTCCTACGAGCAGTACTTC. As protein: CASSGTESSYEQYF.

V usage is TRBV27 and J usage is TRBJ1-5, with D unresolved. CDR1 and CDR2 from the germline V gene are MNHEY and SMNVEV (reference sequence). The CDR3 sequence is 13 residues long. Trimming pared 8 bases from V and 0 bases from J, leaving 8 bases between. The CDR3: CASCNYSNQPQHF. CDR3 sequence (DNA): TGTGCCAGCTGCAATTATAGCAATCAGCCCCAGCATTTT.

The chain joins TRBV6-6 to TRBJ2-5; 7 bases are a match to TRBD1. Trimming at V came to 6 bases and at J to 3 bases, leaving 7 bases not matched to a gene. CDR1 and CDR2 from the germline V gene are MNHNY and SVGAGI (reference sequence). The length of the CDR3 is 14 residues. The CDR3 coding sequence is TGTGCCAGCAGACGCTGGGACAGAGAAGAGACCCAGTACTTC. Encoded protein: CASRRWDREETQYF.

This chain joins TRBV2 and TRBJ2-7; D remains ambiguous. The CDR3 totals 13 residues. Trimming took off 5 bases at V and 1 base at J, with 9 bases between the two ends. Germline V CDR1 and CDR2: SNHLY, FYNNEI. Here the CDR3 reads CASSPLGSYEQYF. In nucleotides, the CDR3 is TGTGCCAGCAGTCCCCTGGGATCCTACGAGCAGTACTTC.

The chain is built from TRBV28 and TRBJ1-6, with D possibly being TRBD1 (5 bases). The CDR3 sequence is 18 residues long. Germline loops: CDR1 MDHEN, CDR2 SYDVKM. V was clipped by 8 bases and J by 0 bases, with 20 bases between them. CDR3 bases: TGTGCCAGCGGCGCGGGGCACAAGTTGAGCTCCTATAATTCACCCCTCCACTTT. Its translation: CASGAGHKLSSYNSPLHF.

The gene calls are TRBV5-5 and TRBJ2-1; 9 bases are shared with TRBD2. Trimming at V came to 3 bases and at J to 7 bases, leaving 2 bases not matched to a gene. Germline CDR1 is SGHKS and CDR2 is YYEKEE (reference sequence). The CDR3 runs to 13 residues. Here the CDR3 reads CASSSLAGNEQFF. For the CDR3, the DNA is TGTGCCAGCAGCTCCCTAGCGGGAAATGAGCAGTTCTTC.

This clone showed up just once. The J gene is TRBJ2-7, the V gene TRBV30, with no clear D. The length of the CDR3 is 13 residues. Deletions cut 7 bases from V and 0 bases from J, with 13 bases between. The germline gives CDR1 GTSNPN, CDR2 SVGIG (reference sequence). The CDR3 DNA is TGTGCCTCTTCGGCTGGTAGCTCCTACGAGCAGTACTTC. Translating it yields CASSAGSSYEQYF.

The rearrangement links TRBV7-8 to TRBJ1-1, with D hard to call. The V gene's germline CDR1 is SGHVS and CDR2 FQNEAQ. V was shortened by 5 bases and J by 5 bases, with 12 bases between the two germline ends. The CDR3 consists of 13 residues. The CDR3 reads CASSLNMRTEAFF. The CDR3 nucleotides are TGTGCCAGCAGCCTAAATATGAGGACTGAAGCTTTCTTT.

This clone has just one count. The chain is built from TRBV12-3 or TRBV12-4 and TRBJ1-1; D is undetermined. The CDR3 covers 12 residues. The V and J ends lost 2 bases and 5 bases respectively, with 6 bases between them. CDR3 protein: CASSLRATEAFF. In DNA form, the CDR3 reads TGTGCCAGCAGTTTACGGGCTACTGAAGCTTTCTTT.

The V gene is TRBV14, the J gene TRBJ2-1, with 10 nucleotides matching TRBD2. CDR1 is SGHDN and CDR2 is FVKESK in the germline V gene. The CDR3 is 16 amino acids. The trim removed 3 bases at V and 4 bases at J, leaving 6 bases unmatched. As DNA, the CDR3 is TGTGCCAGCAGCCATTTACTAGCGGGGCCTTACAATGAGCAGTTCTTC. Protein sequence: CASSHLLAGPYNEQFF.

V is TRBV7-8 and J is TRBJ2-5; the D is unclear. Germline-derived CDR1 and CDR2 are SGHVS and FQNEAQ. The CDR3 has 15 residues. The germline V and J ends were trimmed by 4 bases and 2 bases, with 14 bases remaining between them. This chain's CDR3 is CASSSLPGRQETQYF. The DNA of the CDR3 is TGTGCCAGCAGCTCCCTCCCCGGGCGACAAGAGACCCAGTACTTC.

By sample fraction, this clone is medium-sized. The chain combines TRBV4-3 with TRBJ1-5; 8 nucleotides match TRBD1. Looked up from germline, CDR1 is LGHNA and CDR2 is YSLEER. The CDR3 is made up of 14 amino acids. V lost 4 bases to trimming and J lost 9 bases; unmatched junction nucleotides: 8. The CDR3 region has the DNA TGCGCCAGCAGCCCAGGACAGGGTCGGCGGCCCCAGCATTTT. Protein product: CASSPGQGRRPQHF.

The V call is TRBV9, the J call TRBJ2-1, with 14 bases that match TRBD2. The CDR3 loop spans 15 amino acids. V lost 4 bases and J lost 10; bases outside the gene matches: 7. Germline V gives CDR1 SGDLS, CDR2 YYNGEE. CDR3 region: CASSLGTSGRGEQFF. DNA of the CDR3: TGTGCCAGCAGCTTAGGGACTAGCGGGAGAGGAGAGCAGTTCTTC.

V and J are TRBV12-5 and TRBJ1-3; no firm D call. The CDR3 extends over 16 amino acids. Germline CDR1 is LGHNT and CDR2 is FRNRAP. Trimming pared 1 base from V and 4 bases from J, leaving 14 bases between. The CDR3 protein is CASGLDPTGIGNTIYF. For the CDR3, the DNA is TGTGCTAGTGGTTTGGACCCCACGGGGATAGGAAACACCATATATTTT.

The chain has TRBV6-5 and TRBJ2-5; either TRBD1 or TRBD2 may supply D (5 bases each). The CDR3 runs 15 residues. Germline CDR1 and CDR2: MNHEY and SVGAGI. The V and J ends lost 4 bases and 3 bases respectively, with 15 bases between them. The CDR3 sequence: CASSSGRGSEETQYF. As DNA, the CDR3 is TGTGCCAGCAGTTCAGGGCGAGGGTCGGAAGAGACCCAGTACTTC.

The chain has TRBV6-1 and TRBJ1-2; D gene uncertain. Germline V gives CDR1 MNHNS, CDR2 SASEGT. The CDR3 has 16 residues. V gave up 0 bases and J gave up 6 bases, with 17 bases separating them. For the CDR3, the DNA is TGTGCCAGCAGTGAAGCCCGCAGGACGGCCCGGGATGGCTACACCTTC. This gives the protein CASSEARRTARDGYTF.

This chain's CDR3 is CASSGAETGELFF. The CDR3 nucleotides read TGTGCCAGCAGCGGCGCGGAAACCGGGGAGCTGTTTTTT. This chain joins TRBV5-5 and TRBJ2-2; unclear D gene. Trimming pared 4 bases from V and 5 bases from J, leaving 9 bases between. The CDR3 runs to 13 residues. CDR1 is SGHKS, CDR2 YYEKEE, per germline (reference sequence).

This chain joins TRBV2 and TRBJ1-1; 7 bases map to TRBD1. The CDR3 runs to 12 residues. In germline, CDR1 is SNHLY, CDR2 FYNNEI. The V gene end was trimmed by 8 bases and the J gene end by 1 base; junction bases not matched to a gene: 1. The CDR3 nucleotides read TGTGCCAGCGGGACAGCGAACACTGAAGCTTTCTTT. It yields the protein CASGTANTEAFF. The variable domain in full, completed from reference TRBV2 and TRBJ1-1, reads EPEVTQTPSHQVTQMGQEVILRCVPISNHLYFYWYRQILGQKVEFLVSFYNNEISEKSEIFDDQFSVERPDGSNFTLKIRSTKLEDSAMYFCASGTANTEAFFGQGTRLTVV.

J is TRBJ2-7 and V is TRBV19, with D possibly being TRBD1 (7 bases). The CDR3 is 14 residues long. V shed 3 bases and J shed 6 bases, with 15 bases lying between them. Germline values: CDR1 LNHDA, CDR2 SQIVND (reference sequence). As DNA, the CDR3 is TGTGCCAGTAGTATTCAGACAGGGCGGGGCGAGCAGTACTTC. It specifies CASSIQTGRGEQYF.

The chain recombines TRBV4-1 with TRBJ1-1, with D maybe TRBD1 (6 bases). There are 15 residues in the CDR3. V was pared by 1 base and J by 2 bases, with 11 bases between. CDR1 and CDR2 from the germline V gene are MGHRA and YSYEKL. The CDR3 sequence is CASSQVPGANTEAFF. In DNA form, the CDR3 reads TGCGCCAGCAGCCAAGTTCCAGGGGCAAACACTGAAGCTTTCTTT.